The 3 T cell receptor beta chains below come from one sample, sequenced in a study of blood T cell repertoires in COVID-19. The table came from immunoSEQ multiplex PCR; TCRdb's copy has only in-frame clones and leaves some out. The sample shows hundreds of thousands of clones, roughly nine tenths of them seen only once. Sequencing used PBMCs or T cells enriched from blood (not recorded which). The origin of the receptors is a woman between 18 and 29 years old who had recovered from COVID-19.

The CDR3 nucleotides read TGCGCCAGCAGCCGCCTTACAGGGGACTATGGCTACACCTTC. It encodes CASSRLTGDYGYTF. The gene calls are TRBV4-1 and TRBJ1-2; 7 nucleotides agree with TRBD1. In germline, CDR1 is MGHRA, CDR2 YSYEKL. This CDR3 is 14 amino acids long. V dropped 4 bases and J dropped 3; count of bases not matched to a gene: 5.

The chain uses TRBV4-2 and TRBJ2-3, with D unresolved. Trimming pared 0 bases from V and 6 bases from J, leaving 10 bases between. CDR3 length equals 14 residues. Germline V gene data show CDR1 as LGHNA and CDR2 as YNFKEQ. CDR3 in amino acids: CASSQERRGDTQYF. The CDR3 DNA reads TGTGCCAGCAGCCAAGAGCGCCGCGGCGATACGCAGTATTTT.

V usage is TRBV29-1 and J usage is TRBJ2-5; no reliable D call. Trimming left V 6 bases short and J 1 base short, with 15 bases between. Germline values: CDR1 SQVTM, CDR2 ANQGSEA. There are 14 residues in the CDR3. CDR3 nucleotide sequence: TGCAGCGTCCTGGTGGCACGTCCCCAAGAGACCCAGTACTTC. This sequence encodes CSVLVARPQETQYF.